The 4 T cell receptor beta chains in this list originate from one sample, sequenced in a study of Ad26.COV2.S vaccination and SARS-CoV-2 variants. The assay was immunoSEQ multiplex PCR, and TCRdb's table has in-frame clones only and misses some. The sample holds roughly 700,000 clones, roughly 90% seen once. Treatment of the sample: some 19 received Ad26.COV2.S at low or high dose, single or two shots; about 5 received placebo; per-sample allocation not given. Collection of the samples took place on day 63 after the first injection of vaccine or placebo. This specimen consisted of peripheral blood, obtained in a trial of Ad26.COV2.S vaccine versus placebo. The receptor set was obtained from a person aged 18 to 65 who received the Ad26.COV2.S COVID-19 vaccine or a placebo.

This sequence joins TRBV11-2 and TRBJ2-7; tentative D call: TRBD1 (7 bases). V gave up 6 bases and J gave up 3 bases, with 21 bases separating them. Germline assignment: CDR1 SGHAT and CDR2 FQNNGV. The CDR3 consists of 16 residues. DNA of the CDR3: TGTGCCAGCAGAATTCGGCCTACAGGGGACTTCTACGAGCAGTACTTC. It is translated as CASRIRPTGDFYEQYF. Using reference TRBV11-2 and TRBJ2-7 for the parts outside the CDR3, the full variable domain is EAGVAQSPRYKIIEKRQSVAFWCNPISGHATLYWYQQILGQGPKLLIQFQNNGVVDDSQLPKDRFSAERLKGVDSTLKIQPAKLEDSAVYLCASRIRPTGDFYEQYFGPGTRLTVT.

The V and J genes are TRBV2 and TRBJ1-6, with 9 bases aligning to TRBD1. The J segment lost 10 bases and the V segment lost 3 bases, leaving 7 bases of the junction unmatched. Germline V CDR1 and CDR2: SNHLY, FYNNEI. There are 15 residues in the CDR3. DNA of the CDR3: TGTGCCAGCAGTGAGGGGACAGGGAACTGGTCACCCCTCCACTTT. The encoded protein is CASSEGTGNWSPLHF.

The chain recombines TRBV2 with TRBJ1-2; 7 nucleotides line up with TRBD1. This CDR3 is built from 13 residues. J gave up 4 bases and V 5 bases, and 4 bases lay outside the gene matches. Germline V gene lookup returns CDR1 SNHLY and CDR2 FYNNEI. The CDR3 protein is CASSLGQVYGYTF. Written as DNA, the CDR3 is TGTGCCAGCAGTTTAGGACAGGTCTATGGCTACACCTTC.

V usage is TRBV30 and J usage is TRBJ2-5; 7 nucleotides agree with TRBD1. CDR3 length: 13 residues. Trimming removed 4 bases from V and 3 bases from J; junction bases left unmatched: 5. The germline V gene encodes CDR1 GTSNPN and CDR2 SVGIG (reference sequence). The CDR3 protein is CAWNRQGKETQYF. As DNA, the CDR3 is TGTGCCTGGAACCGACAGGGTAAAGAGACCCAGTACTTC.